These 4 T cell receptor beta chains were all obtained from the same sample, sequenced in a study of T cells in Graves' hyperthyroidism and ophthalmopathy. Researchers amplified the TCR beta CDR3 regions from RNA transcripts. The HTBI primer set drove a first-round RT-PCR of the TCR CDR3. TCRdb used MiXCR to reprocess the multiplex PCR reads, holding one entry per CDR3 protein. The repertoire consists of approximately 400,000 distinct CDR3 sequences, with over 13% occurring once and the leading ten covering approximately 27%. Sequencing was performed on blood. All receptors come from a man in his fifties with Graves' ophthalmopathy.

This clonotype has a count of ten or more. This CDR3 is CASSQGSGDYNEQFF. In DNA, the CDR3 is TGTGCCAGCAGCCAGGGTAGCGGAGATTACAATGAGCAGTTCTTC. V usage is TRBV16 and J usage is TRBJ2-1; D might be TRBD2 (6 bases). CDR1 KGHSY and CDR2 FQNENV come from the germline V gene. V lost 3 bases and J lost 4, with 13 bases in between. The CDR3 covers 15 residues.

V and J are TRBV20-1 and TRBJ1-3, with D maybe TRBD1 (6 bases). Trimming removed 6 bases from V and 5 bases from J, with 23 bases in between. Germline V gene data show CDR1 as DFQATT and CDR2 as SNEGSKA (reference sequence). CDR3 length equals 16 residues. CDR3 coding DNA: TGCAGTGCAAGATACCCCCCGACAGGAAGGAGAAACACCATATATTTT. It codes for CSARYPPTGRRNTIYF.

This clonotype was found many times. This sequence joins TRBV20-1 and TRBJ2-5, with D possibly called TRBD1 or TRBD2 (6 bases each). CDR1 is DFQATT, CDR2 SNEGSKA, per germline (reference sequence). There are 14 residues in the CDR3. V gave up 6 bases and J gave up 4 bases, with 18 bases separating them. CDR3 sequence reads: CSARTNRGRETQYF. Here the CDR3 DNA reads TGCAGTGCGAGAACTAACCGGGGGCGAGAGACCCAGTACTTC.

This clonotype was seen many times. The rearrangement joins TRBV20-1 to TRBJ1-1, with D unclear. Germline values: CDR1 DFQATT, CDR2 SNEGSKA (reference sequence). CDR3 size: 14 residues. Trimming shortened V by 5 bases and J by 1 base, and 14 bases separated the two germline ends. Here the CDR3 DNA reads TGCAGTGCTCGGGTAGGAGCGCGGAACACTGAAGCTTTCTTT. Protein product: CSARVGARNTEAFF.